These 10 T cell receptor beta chains share one sample of origin, sequenced in a study of blood T cells in healthy people across ages. A sample-barcoded 5' primer and a J-beta primer mix were used in a second PCR of roughly 6 to 11 cycles. TCRdb passed the 5' RACE reads through MiXCR, listing each CDR3 protein once. The sample carries some 1.6 million distinct CDR3 sequences, about 32% recorded once. Sequencing was performed on blood. These receptors were collected from a woman under 40 in good health.

This clonotype was picked up a small number of times. The rearrangement joins TRBV19 to TRBJ2-1; D unclear. Trimming left V 5 bases short and J 4 bases short, with 9 bases between. Germline-derived CDR1 and CDR2 are LNHDA and SQIVND (reference sequence). The CDR3 totals 13 residues. CDR3 sequence (DNA): TGTGCCAGTAGTTTCGGCAATTACAATGAGCAGTTCTTC. Protein: CASSFGNYNEQFF.

In this sample, this clonotype turned up many times. This chain uses TRBV10-3 with TRBJ1-2, with D maybe TRBD1 (6 bases). Germline loops: CDR1 ENHRY, CDR2 SYGVKD. Trimming shortened V by 6 bases and J by 4 bases, and 12 bases separated the two germline ends. The CDR3 spans 13 residues. The CDR3 bases are TGTGCCATCAGCGGCCGGGACACCTATGGCTACACCTTC. Amino acids: CAISGRDTYGYTF.

This clonotype has ten or more counts. The chain uses TRBV29-1 and TRBJ2-3; 8 positions agree with TRBD2. Germline V gives CDR1 SQVTM, CDR2 ANQGSEA. V was pared by 3 bases and J by 2 bases, with 7 bases of the junction left unmatched. The CDR3 sequence is 15 residues long. The CDR3 sequence: CSVDWAGGPTDTQYF. Written as DNA, the CDR3 is TGCAGCGTTGATTGGGCGGGAGGCCCCACAGATACGCAGTATTTT.

In its sample, this clonotype was seen a few times. J is TRBJ2-3 and V is TRBV29-1, with TRBD1 matching over 8 bases. CDR1 is SQVTM, CDR2 ANQGSEA, per germline. V shed 6 bases and J 1 base; nucleotides not matched to a gene: 18. This CDR3 is 18 amino acids long. CDR3 sequence (DNA): TGCAGCGTCATTCCGGCCGGACGGGGGACAGGACGCACAGATACGCAGTATTTT. Residues: CSVIPAGRGTGRTDTQYF.

The rearrangement uses TRBV9 and TRBJ2-7, with unresolved D. CDR3 size: 13 residues. Trimming stripped 10 bases from V and 2 bases from J, with 16 bases between. The V gene's germline CDR1 is SGDLS and CDR2 YYNGEE. CDR3 bases: TGTGCCTCGAAACCGGCCACGACCTACGAGCAGTACTTC. Protein product: CASKPATTYEQYF.

The chain links TRBV25-1 to TRBJ1-5, with unresolved D. The V end lost 4 bases, the J end lost 6 bases, and 13 bases lay between the germline ends. CDR3 length equals 14 residues. The germline gives CDR1 MGHDK, CDR2 SYGVNS. This CDR3 is CASSGLAVGQPQHF. CDR3 bases: TGTGCCAGCAGTGGATTGGCTGTCGGTCAGCCCCAGCATTTT. Together with reference TRBV25-1 and TRBJ1-5, the CDR3 gives the full variable domain: EADIYQTPRYLVIGTGKKITLECSQTMGHDKMYWYQQDPGMELHLIHYSYGVNSTEKGDLSSESTVSRIRTEHFPLTLESARPSHTSQYLCASSGLAVGQPQHFGDGTRLSIL.

Note on this clonotype: It may be a read error: a sequence one base away is much more abundant. V gene TRBV2 combines with J gene TRBJ2-1, with D tentatively TRBD2 (6 bases). Germline assignment: CDR1 SNHLY and CDR2 FYNNEI. This CDR3 is built from 11 residues. The CDR3 bases are TGTGCCAGCAGGGACTACCATGAGCAGTTCTTC. Translating it yields CASRDYHEQFF.

The chain employs TRBV7-8 and TRBJ2-1; 9 nucleotides agree with TRBD2. This CDR3 contains 13 residues. Germline loops: CDR1 SGHVS, CDR2 FQNEAQ. The V gene end was trimmed by 8 bases and the J gene end by 4 bases; junction bases not matched to a gene: 3. CDR3 DNA sequence: TGTGCCAGCGGCGGGGGGGAATACAATGAGCAGTTCTTC. Translating gives CASGGGEYNEQFF.

This chain joins TRBV12-3 or TRBV12-4 and TRBJ2-5; 11 bases line up with TRBD1. Trimming at V came to 2 bases and at J to 3 bases, leaving 2 bases not matched to a gene. The CDR3 runs to 15 residues. CDR3 protein: CASSLRTGGEETQYF. CDR3 bases: TGTGCCAGCAGTTTACGGACAGGGGGCGAAGAGACCCAGTACTTC.

This clonotype was seen repeatedly, ten times or more. The rearrangement links TRBV7-9 to TRBJ2-7, with TRBD1 identical over 8 bases. CDR1 and CDR2 (germline): SEHNR, FQNEAQ (reference sequence). Germline trimming cut 4 bases from V and 2 bases from J; bases unmatched to any gene: 4. The CDR3 loop spans 14 amino acids. The CDR3 loop reads CASSWGTGPYEQYF. For the CDR3, the DNA is TGTGCCAGCAGCTGGGGGACAGGACCCTACGAGCAGTACTTC. Drawing the rest from reference TRBV7-9 and TRBJ2-7, the complete variable domain is DTGVSQNPRHKITKRGQNVTFRCDPISEHNRLYWYRQTLGQGPEFLTYFQNEAQLEKSRLLSDRFSAERPKGSFSTLEIQRTEQGDSAMYLCASSWGTGPYEQYFGPGTRLTVT.